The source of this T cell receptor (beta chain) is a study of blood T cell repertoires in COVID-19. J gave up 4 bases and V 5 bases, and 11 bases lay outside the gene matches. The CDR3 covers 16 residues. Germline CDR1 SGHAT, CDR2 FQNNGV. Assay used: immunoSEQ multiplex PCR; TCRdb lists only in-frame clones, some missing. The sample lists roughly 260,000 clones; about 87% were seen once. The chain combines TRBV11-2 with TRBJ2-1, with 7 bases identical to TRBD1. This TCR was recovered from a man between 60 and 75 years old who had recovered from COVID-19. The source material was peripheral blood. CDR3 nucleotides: TGTGCCAGCAGCCTCCTAGTGGGACAGACGTACAATGAGCAGTTCTTC. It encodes CASSLLVGQTYNEQFF.